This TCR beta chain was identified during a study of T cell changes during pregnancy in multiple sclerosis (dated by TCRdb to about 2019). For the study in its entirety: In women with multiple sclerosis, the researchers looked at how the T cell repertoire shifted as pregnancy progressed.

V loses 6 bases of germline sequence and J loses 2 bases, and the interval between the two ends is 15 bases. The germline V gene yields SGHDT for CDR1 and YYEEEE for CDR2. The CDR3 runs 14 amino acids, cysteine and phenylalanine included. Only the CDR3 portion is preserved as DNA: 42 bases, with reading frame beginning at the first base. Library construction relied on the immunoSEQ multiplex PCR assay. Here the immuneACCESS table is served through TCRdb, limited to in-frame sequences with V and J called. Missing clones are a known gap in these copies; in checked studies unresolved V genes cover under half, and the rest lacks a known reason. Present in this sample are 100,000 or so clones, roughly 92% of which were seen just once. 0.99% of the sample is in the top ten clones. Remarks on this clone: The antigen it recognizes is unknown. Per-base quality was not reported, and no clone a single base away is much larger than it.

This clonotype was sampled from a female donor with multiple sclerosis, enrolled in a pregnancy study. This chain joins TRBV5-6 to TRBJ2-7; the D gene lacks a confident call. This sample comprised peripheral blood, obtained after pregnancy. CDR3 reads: CASIRQRNPYEQYF. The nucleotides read TGTGCCAGCATAAGACAACGCAATCCCTACGAGCAGTACTTC.